The entry below describes one T cell receptor (beta chain). The antigen is undetermined. Sequencing used immunoSEQ multiplex PCR; TCRdb keeps in-frame clones, though not all of them. The sample includes fewer than 25,000 clones, about 87% of them seen just once. CDR3 length equals 15 residues. Germline V gene sequence: CDR1 SGHVS, CDR2 FQNEAQ. V was clipped by 1 base and J by 3 bases, with 9 bases between them. The sample comes from a study of OX40 agonist ivuxolimab in advanced cancers. As for the study in general: Mean age approximately 66 years, range about 20 to 79; about 81% male. Therapy given before enrollment (anti-PD-1, anti-PD-L1 or anti-CTLA-4) was allowed, and over 35% had some.

Study-wide results and limits: Fewer expanded clones were found on average in CD4+ than in CD8+ T cells.

This receptor was taken from an adult with an advanced solid tumor such as melanoma, head and neck, liver or kidney cancer. The chain links TRBV7-8 to TRBJ2-2; a possible D gene is TRBD1 (5 bases). The sample was CD4+ or CD8+ T cells sorted from blood, taken in a trial of the OX40 agonist ivuxolimab. CDR3 region: CASSLDGRDTGELFF. The CDR3 bases are TGTGCCAGCAGCTTAGACGGCAGGGACACCGGGGAGCTGTTTTTT.